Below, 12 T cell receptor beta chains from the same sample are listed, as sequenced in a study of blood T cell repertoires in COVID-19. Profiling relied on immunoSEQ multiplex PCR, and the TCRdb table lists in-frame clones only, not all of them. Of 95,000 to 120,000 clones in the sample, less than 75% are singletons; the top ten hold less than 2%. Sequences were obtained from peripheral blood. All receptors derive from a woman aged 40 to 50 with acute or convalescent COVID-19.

The CDR3 reads CASSQSVGSGSSHEQYF. The CDR3 DNA is TGTGCCAGCAGCCAATCAGTAGGGTCAGGGTCCTCTCACGAGCAGTACTTC. This chain links TRBV3-1 (or the pseudogene TRBV3-2) with TRBJ2-7; D may be TRBD1 (5 bases). CDR3 size: 17 residues. With 2 bases removed from V and 5 bases from J, the gap between germline ends came to 22 bases. Germline CDR1 is LGHDT and CDR2 is YNNKEL (reference sequence).

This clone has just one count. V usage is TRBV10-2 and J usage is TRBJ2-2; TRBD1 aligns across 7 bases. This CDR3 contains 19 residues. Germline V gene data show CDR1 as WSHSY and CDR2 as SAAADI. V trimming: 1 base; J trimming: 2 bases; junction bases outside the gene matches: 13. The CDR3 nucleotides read TGCGCCAGCAGTGAGTACCGGGACAGAGTCTCTTCTAACACCGGGGAGCTGTTTTTT. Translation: CASSEYRDRVSSNTGELFF.

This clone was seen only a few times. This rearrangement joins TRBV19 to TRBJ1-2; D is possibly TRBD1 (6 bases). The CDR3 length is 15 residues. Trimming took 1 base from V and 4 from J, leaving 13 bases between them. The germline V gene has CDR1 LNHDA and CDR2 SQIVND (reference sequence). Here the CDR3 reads CASSIGLDRGYGYTF. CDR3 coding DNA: TGTGCCAGTAGTATAGGCCTGGACAGAGGCTATGGCTACACCTTC.

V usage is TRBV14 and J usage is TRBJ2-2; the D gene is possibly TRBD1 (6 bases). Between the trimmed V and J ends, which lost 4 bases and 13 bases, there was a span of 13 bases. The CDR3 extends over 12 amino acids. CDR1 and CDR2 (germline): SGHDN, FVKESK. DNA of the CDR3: TGTGCCAGCAGCCCAACAGGGCCGGGGCTGTTTTTT. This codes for CASSPTGPGLFF.

As DNA, the CDR3 is TGCGCCAGCAGCTTCGGACTAGCGGGGGGGCCAACCGGGGAGCTGTTTTTT. It encodes CASSFGLAGGPTGELFF. The chain employs TRBV5-1 and TRBJ2-2; 15 nucleotides line up with TRBD2. The CDR3 is 17 amino acids. The junction had 4 bases not matched to a gene; V was cut back by 2 bases and J by 5 bases. Germline-derived CDR1 and CDR2 are SGHRS and YFSETQ.

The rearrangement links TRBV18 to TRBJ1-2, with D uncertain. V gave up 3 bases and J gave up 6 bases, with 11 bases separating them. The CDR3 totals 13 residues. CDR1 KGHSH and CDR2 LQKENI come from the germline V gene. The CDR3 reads CASSPEGGNGYTF. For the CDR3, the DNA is TGTGCCAGCTCACCGGAGGGAGGGAATGGCTACACCTTC.

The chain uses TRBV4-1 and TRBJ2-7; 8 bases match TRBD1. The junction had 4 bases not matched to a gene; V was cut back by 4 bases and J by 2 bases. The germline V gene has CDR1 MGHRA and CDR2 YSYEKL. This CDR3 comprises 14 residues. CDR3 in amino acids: CASSPDRDPYEQYF. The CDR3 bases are TGCGCCAGCAGCCCGGACAGGGACCCCTACGAGCAGTACTTC.

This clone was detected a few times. Here the CDR3 DNA reads TGTGCCAGCAGCCGTGGAGGGTTGAGTCAGCCCCAGCATTTT. Amino acid sequence: CASSRGGLSQPQHF. The chain employs TRBV28 and TRBJ1-5; D remains unclear. The CDR3 totals 14 residues. Germline-derived CDR1 and CDR2 are MDHEN and SYDVKM. Trimming removed 6 bases at V and 6 bases at J, with 15 bases between.

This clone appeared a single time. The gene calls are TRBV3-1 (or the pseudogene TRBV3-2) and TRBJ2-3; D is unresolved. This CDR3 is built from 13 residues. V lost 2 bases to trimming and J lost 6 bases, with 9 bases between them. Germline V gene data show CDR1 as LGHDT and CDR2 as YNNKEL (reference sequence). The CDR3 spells CASSQTLRDTQYF. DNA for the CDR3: TGTGCCAGCAGCCAAACCCTTCGGGATACGCAGTATTTT.

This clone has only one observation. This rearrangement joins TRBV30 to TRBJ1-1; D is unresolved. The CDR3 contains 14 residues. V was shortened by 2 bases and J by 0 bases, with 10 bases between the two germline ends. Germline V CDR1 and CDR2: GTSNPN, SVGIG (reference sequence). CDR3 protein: CAWSRGRMNTEAFF. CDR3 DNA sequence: TGTGCCTGGAGTAGAGGTCGGATGAACACTGAAGCTTTCTTT.

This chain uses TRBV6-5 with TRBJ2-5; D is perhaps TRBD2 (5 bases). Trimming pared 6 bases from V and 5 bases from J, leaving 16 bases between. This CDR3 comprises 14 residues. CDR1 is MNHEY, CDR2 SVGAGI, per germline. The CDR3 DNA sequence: TGTGCCAGCAGGAGGACTCTAGCTTCGGAGACCCAGTACTTC. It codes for CASRRTLASETQYF.

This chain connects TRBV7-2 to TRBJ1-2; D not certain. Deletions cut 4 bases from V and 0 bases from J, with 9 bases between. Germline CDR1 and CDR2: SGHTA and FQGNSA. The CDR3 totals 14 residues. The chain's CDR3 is CASSYEWSNYGYTF. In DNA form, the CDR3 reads TGTGCCAGCAGCTACGAGTGGTCTAACTATGGCTACACCTTC.